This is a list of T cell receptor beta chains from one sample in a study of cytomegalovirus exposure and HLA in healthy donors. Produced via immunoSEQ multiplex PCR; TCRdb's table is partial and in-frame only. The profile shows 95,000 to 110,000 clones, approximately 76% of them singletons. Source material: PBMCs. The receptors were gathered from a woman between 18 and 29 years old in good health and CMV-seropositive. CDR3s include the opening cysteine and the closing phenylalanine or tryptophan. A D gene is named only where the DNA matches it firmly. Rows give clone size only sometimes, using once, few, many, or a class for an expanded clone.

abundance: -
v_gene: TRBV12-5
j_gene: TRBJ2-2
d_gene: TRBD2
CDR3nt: TGTGCTAGTGGGGGACTAGCGGGTATTACCGGGGAGCTGTTTTTT
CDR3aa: CASGGLAGITGELFF

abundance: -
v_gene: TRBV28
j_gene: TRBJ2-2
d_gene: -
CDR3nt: TGTGCCAGCAGTTTAGCTAGGCGAACCACCGGGGAGCTGTTTTTT
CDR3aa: CASSLARRTTGELFF

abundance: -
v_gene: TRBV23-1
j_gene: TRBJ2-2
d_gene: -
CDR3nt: TGCGCCGCATCGAAACGGGACTCGGTCGGGGAGCTGTTTTTT
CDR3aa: CAASKRDSVGELFF

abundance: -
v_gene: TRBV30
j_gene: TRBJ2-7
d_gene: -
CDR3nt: TGTGCCTGGAGTGTAGCCGGGGGCGAGCAGTACTTC
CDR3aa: CAWSVAGGEQYF

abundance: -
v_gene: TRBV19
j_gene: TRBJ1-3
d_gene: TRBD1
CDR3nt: TGTGCCACAGCCGGGACAGCCTCTGGAAACACCATATATTTT
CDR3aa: CATAGTASGNTIYF

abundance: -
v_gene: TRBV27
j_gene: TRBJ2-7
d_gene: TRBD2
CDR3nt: TGTGCCAGCGGACTAGCGGACGCCTACGAGCAGTACTTC
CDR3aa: CASGLADAYEQYF

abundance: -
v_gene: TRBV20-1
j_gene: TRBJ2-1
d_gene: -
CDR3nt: TGCAGTGGATATGGGGGCGATGAGCAGTTCTTC
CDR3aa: CSGYGGDEQFF

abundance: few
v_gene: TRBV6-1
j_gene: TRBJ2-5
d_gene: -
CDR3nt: TGTGCCAGCAGTGAAGATTGGGACTCCAAGACCCAGTACTTC
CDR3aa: CASSEDWDSKTQYF

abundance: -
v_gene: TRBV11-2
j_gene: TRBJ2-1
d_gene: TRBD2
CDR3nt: TGTGCCAGCAGCTCAATAGCGGGAGGGCCTCCCGAGCAGTTCTTC
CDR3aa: CASSSIAGGPPEQFF

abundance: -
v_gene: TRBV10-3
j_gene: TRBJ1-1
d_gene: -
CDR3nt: TGTGCCATCAACCTAGAACCTGGCACTGAAGCTTTCTTT
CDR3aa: CAINLEPGTEAFF

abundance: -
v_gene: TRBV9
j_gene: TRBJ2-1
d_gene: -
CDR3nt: TGTGCCAGCAGCGTAGCTCCGGGCAATGAGCAGTTCTTC
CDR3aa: CASSVAPGNEQFF

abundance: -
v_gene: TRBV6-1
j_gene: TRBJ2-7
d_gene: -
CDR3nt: TGTGCCAGCAGCCAGGGGACGGTATCCCGCTACGAGCAGTACTTC
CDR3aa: CASSQGTVSRYEQYF

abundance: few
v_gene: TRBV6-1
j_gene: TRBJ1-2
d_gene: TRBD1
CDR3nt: TGTGCCAGTGCCCGAGGGGACAGACGGAATGGCTACACCTTC
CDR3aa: CASARGDRRNGYTF

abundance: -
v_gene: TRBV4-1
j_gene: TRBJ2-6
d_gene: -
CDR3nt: TGCGCCAGCAGCCAACTCAGTGGGGCCAACGTCCTGACTTTC
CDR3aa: CASSQLSGANVLTF

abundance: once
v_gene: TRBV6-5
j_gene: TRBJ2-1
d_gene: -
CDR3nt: TGTGCCAGCAGTTTCGGCAGGGGGGAGTACAATGAGCAGTTCTTC
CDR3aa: CASSFGRGEYNEQFF

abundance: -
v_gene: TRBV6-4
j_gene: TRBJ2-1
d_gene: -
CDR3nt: TGTGCCAGCAGTCTAGCGATATACAATGAGCAGTTCTTC
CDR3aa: CASSLAIYNEQFF

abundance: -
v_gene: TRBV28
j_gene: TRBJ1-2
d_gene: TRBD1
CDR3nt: TGTGCCAGCACCCTAGGACAGGGGGAAGGGGGCTACACCTTC
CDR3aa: CASTLGQGEGGYTF

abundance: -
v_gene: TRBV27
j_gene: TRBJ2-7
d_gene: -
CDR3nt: TGTGCCAGCAGTTTAGTAGCGGCTTCCTACGAGCAGTACTTC
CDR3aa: CASSLVAASYEQYF

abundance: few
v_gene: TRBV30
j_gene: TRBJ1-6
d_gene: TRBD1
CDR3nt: TGTGCCTGGAGTAGGGCAGGGGGAAGCGATTCACCCCTCCACTTT
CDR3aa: CAWSRAGGSDSPLHF

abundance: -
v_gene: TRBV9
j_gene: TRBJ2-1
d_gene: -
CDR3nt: TGTGCCAGCAGCGTAGGGTCTTCCCGCGGCGATGAGCAGTTCTTC
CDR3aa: CASSVGSSRGDEQFF

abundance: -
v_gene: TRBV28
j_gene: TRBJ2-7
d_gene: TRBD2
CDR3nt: TGTGCCAGCAGTTTAACTAGCGGGAGTTACGAGCAGTACTTC
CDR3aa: CASSLTSGSYEQYF

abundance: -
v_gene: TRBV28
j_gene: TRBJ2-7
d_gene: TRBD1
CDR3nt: TGTGCCAGCAGTTCCGGACAGGGGCGACACGAGCAGTACTTC
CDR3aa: CASSSGQGRHEQYF

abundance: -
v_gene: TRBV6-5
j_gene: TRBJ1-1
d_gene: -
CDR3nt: TGTGCCAGCATCAAGGGGACACAGAACACTGAAGCTTTCTTT
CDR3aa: CASIKGTQNTEAFF

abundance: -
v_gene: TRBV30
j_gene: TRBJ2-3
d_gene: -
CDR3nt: TGTGCCTGGAGTCGACTAGTTCTTGGCCCAGATACGCAGTATTTT
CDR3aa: CAWSRLVLGPDTQYF

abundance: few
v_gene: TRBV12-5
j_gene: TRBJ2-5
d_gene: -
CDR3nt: TGTGCTAGTGGTCCCCCTGGGCGGATCTTCGGGGAAGAGACCCAGTACTTC
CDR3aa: CASGPPGRIFGEETQYF

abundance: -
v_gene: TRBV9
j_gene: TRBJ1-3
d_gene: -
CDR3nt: TGTGCCAGCAGCGTGAGCTACGGGACACATATAGGAAACACCATATATTTT
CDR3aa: CASSVSYGTHIGNTIYF

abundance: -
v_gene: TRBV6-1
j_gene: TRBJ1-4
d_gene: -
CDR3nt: TGTGCCAGCAGTGAATGGGAGAGCTGGGAAAAACTGTTTTTT
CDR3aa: CASSEWESWEKLFF

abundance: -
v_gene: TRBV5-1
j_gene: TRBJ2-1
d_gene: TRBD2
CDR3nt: TGCGCCAGCAGCTCAGCGGGAGAGGTCAATGAGCAGTTCTTC
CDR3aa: CASSSAGEVNEQFF

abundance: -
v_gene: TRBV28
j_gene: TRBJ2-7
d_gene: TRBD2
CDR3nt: TGTGCCAGCACCAGTGGCGGGAGAGGCGAGCAGTACTTC
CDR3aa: CASTSGGRGEQYF